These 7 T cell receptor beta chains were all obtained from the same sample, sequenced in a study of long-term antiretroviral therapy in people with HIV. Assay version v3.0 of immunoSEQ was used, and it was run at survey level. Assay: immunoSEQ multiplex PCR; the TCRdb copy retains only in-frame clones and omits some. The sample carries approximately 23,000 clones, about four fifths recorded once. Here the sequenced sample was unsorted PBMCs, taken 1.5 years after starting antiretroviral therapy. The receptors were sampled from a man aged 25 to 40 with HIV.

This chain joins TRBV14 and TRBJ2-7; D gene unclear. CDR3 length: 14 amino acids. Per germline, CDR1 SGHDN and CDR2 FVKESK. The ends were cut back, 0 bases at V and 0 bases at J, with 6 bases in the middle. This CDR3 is CASSQDMSSYEQYF. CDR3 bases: TGTGCCAGCAGCCAAGACATGAGCTCCTACGAGCAGTACTTC.

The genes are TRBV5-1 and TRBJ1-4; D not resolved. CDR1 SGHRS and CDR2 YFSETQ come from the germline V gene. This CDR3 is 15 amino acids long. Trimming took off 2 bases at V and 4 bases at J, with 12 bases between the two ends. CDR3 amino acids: CASSLRASLNEKLFF. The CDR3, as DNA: TGCGCCAGCAGCTTAAGGGCCAGCCTTAATGAAAAACTGTTTTTT.

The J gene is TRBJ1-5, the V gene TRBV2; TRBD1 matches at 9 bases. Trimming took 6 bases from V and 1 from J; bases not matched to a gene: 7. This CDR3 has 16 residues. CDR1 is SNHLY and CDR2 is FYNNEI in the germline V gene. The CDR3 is CASRGDREESNQPQHF. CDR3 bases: TGTGCCAGCAGGGGGGACAGGGAAGAGAGCAATCAGCCCCAGCATTTT.

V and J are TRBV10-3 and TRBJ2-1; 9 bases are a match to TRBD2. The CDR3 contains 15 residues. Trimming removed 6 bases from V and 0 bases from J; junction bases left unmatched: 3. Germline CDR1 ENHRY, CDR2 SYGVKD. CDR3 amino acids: CAIRDSGSSYNEQFF. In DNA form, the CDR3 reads TGTGCCATCAGAGATAGCGGGAGCTCCTACAATGAGCAGTTCTTC.

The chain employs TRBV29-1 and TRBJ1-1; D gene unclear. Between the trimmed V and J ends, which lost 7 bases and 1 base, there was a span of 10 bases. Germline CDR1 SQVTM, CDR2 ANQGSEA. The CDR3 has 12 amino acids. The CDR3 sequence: CSGGSQNTEAFF. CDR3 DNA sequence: TGCAGCGGCGGATCACAGAACACTGAAGCTTTCTTT.

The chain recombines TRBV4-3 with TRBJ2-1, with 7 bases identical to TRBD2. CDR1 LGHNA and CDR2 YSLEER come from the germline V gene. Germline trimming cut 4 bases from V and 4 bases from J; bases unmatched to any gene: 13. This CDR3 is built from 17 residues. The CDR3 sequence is CASSPSRGRVKYNEQFF. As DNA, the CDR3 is TGCGCCAGCAGCCCTAGTCGTGGGAGGGTTAAATACAATGAGCAGTTCTTC.

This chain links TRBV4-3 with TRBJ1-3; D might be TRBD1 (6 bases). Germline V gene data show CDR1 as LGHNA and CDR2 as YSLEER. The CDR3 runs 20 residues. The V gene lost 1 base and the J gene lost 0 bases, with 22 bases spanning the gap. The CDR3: CASSQGSAGVYRSSGNTIYF. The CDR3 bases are TGCGCCAGCAGCCAAGGATCGGCAGGGGTGTACCGGAGCTCTGGAAACACCATATATTTT.